The present T cell receptor beta chain was sequenced within a study of technical replicates of blood from a handful of donors. Assay: immunoSEQ multiplex PCR; the TCRdb copy retains only in-frame clones and omits some. The sample has tens of thousands of clones; around nine tenths are singletons. From germline, CDR1 is WNHNN and CDR2 SYGVQD (reference sequence). The V gene end was trimmed by 8 bases and the J gene end by 3 bases; junction bases not matched to a gene: 10. The CDR3 has 15 residues. The gene calls are TRBV10-1 and TRBJ2-7, with 10 bases identical to TRBD1. The TCR sequence derives from a human donor in good health. Specimen: T cells isolated from PBMCs. This CDR3 reads CASDLDRGCYYEQYF. CDR3 nucleotides: TGCGCCAGCGATCTGGACAGGGGGTGTTACTACGAGCAGTACTTC.